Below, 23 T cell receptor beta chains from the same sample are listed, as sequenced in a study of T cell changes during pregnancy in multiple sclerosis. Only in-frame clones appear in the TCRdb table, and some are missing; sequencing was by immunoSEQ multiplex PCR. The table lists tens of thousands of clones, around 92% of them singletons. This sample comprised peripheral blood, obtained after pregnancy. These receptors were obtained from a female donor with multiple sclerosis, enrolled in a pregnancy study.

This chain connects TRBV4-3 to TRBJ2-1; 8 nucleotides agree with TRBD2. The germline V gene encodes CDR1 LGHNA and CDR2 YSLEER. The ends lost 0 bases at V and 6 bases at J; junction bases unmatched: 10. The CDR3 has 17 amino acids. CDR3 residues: CASSQDPPGLGVNEQFF. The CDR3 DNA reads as TGCGCCAGCAGCCAAGATCCCCCGGGACTAGGGGTCAATGAGCAGTTCTTC.

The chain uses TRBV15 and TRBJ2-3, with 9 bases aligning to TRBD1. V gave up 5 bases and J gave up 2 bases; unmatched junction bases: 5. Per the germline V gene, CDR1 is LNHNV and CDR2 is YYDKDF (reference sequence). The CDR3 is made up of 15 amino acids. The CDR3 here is CATSSNRGHTDTQYF. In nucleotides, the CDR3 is TGTGCCACCAGCTCTAACAGGGGGCACACAGATACGCAGTATTTT.

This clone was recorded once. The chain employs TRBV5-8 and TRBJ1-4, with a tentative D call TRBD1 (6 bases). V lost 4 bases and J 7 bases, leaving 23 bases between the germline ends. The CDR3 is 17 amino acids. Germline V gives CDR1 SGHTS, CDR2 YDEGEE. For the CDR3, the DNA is TGTGCCAGCAGCCGGGGGGCGACGAGCCCGGGAGCTGAAAAACTGTTTTTT. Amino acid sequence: CASSRGATSPGAEKLFF.

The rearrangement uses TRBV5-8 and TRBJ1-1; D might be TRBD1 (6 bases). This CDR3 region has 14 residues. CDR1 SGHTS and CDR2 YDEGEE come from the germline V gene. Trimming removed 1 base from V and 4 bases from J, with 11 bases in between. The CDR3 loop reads CASSLIRGPTEAFF. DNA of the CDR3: TGTGCCAGCAGCTTGATCAGGGGACCCACTGAAGCTTTCTTT.

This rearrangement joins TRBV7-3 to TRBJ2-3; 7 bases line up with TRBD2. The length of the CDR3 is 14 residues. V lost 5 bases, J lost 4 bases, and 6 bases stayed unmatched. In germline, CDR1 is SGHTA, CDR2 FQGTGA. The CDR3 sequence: CASSILGLSDTQYF. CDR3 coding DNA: TGTGCCAGCAGCATACTGGGACTATCAGATACGCAGTATTTT.

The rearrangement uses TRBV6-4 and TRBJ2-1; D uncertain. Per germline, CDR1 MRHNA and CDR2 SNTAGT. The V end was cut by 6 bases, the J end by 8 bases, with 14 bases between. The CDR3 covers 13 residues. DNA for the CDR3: TGTGCCAGCAGCCAGACTCCCGGCTATGAGCAGTTCTTC. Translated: CASSQTPGYEQFF.

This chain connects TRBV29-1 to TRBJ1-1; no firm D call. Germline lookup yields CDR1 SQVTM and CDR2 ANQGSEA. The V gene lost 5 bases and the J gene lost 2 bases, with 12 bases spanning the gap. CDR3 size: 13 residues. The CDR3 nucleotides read TGCAGCGTTCCTCGGGAGCTTAACACTGAAGCTTTCTTT. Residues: CSVPRELNTEAFF.

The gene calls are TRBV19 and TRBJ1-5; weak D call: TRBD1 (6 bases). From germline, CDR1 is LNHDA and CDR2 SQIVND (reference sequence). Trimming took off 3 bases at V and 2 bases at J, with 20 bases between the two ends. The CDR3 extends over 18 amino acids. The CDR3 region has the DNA TGTGCCAGTAGTATGCATAAGGGGGTTCCCCTTGGCAATCAGCCCCAGCATTTT. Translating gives CASSMHKGVPLGNQPQHF. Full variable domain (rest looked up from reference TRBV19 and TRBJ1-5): DGGITQSPKYLFRKEGQNVTLSCEQNLNHDAMYWYRQDPGQGLRLIYYSQIVNDFQKGDIAEGYSVSREKKESFPLTVTSAQKNPTAFYLCASSMHKGVPLGNQPQHFGDGTRLSIL.

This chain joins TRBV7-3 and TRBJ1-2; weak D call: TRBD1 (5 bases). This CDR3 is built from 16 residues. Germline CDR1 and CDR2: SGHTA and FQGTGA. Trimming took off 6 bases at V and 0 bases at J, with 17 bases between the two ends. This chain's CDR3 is CASRLSDSQPNYGYTF. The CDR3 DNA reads TGTGCCAGCAGACTTTCCGACAGCCAGCCTAACTATGGCTACACCTTC.

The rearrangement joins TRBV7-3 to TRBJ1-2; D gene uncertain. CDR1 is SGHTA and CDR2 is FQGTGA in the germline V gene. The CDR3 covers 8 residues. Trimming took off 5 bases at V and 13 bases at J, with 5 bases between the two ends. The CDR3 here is CASSLSTF. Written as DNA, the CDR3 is TGTGCCAGCAGCCTATCCACCTTC.

The CDR3 nucleotides read TGTGCCAGCAGTGGTCCTAGACACGAGCAGTACTTC. Translated: CASSGPRHEQYF. The chain is built from TRBV2 and TRBJ2-7; D unresolved. The CDR3 totals 12 residues. Trimming took off 4 bases at V and 5 bases at J, with 9 bases between the two ends. The V gene's germline CDR1 is SNHLY and CDR2 FYNNEI.

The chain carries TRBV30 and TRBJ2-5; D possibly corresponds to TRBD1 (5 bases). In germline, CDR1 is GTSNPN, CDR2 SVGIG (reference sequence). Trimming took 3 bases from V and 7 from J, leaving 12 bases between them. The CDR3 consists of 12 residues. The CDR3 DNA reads TGTGCCTGGAGCGAGAACAGGTGGACCCAGTACTTC. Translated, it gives CAWSENRWTQYF.

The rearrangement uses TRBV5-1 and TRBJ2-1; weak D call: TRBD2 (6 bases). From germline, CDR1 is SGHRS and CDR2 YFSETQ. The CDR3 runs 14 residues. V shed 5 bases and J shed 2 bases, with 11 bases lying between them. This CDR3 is CASSSGQTYNEQFF. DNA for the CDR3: TGCGCCAGCAGTAGCGGTCAGACCTACAATGAGCAGTTCTTC.

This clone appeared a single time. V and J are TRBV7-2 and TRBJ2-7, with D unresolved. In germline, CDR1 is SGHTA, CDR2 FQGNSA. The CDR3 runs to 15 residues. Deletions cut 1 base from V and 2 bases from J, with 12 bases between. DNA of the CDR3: TGTGCCAGCAGCTTAGGCAGTCTCGCCCCCTACGAGCAGTACTTC. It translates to CASSLGSLAPYEQYF.

CDR3: CASLTGLNHYEQYF. CDR3 DNA: TGCGCCAGCTTAACAGGGCTGAACCACTACGAGCAGTACTTC. The chain is built from TRBV10-2 and TRBJ2-7; D might be TRBD1 (6 bases). The V gene's germline CDR1 is WSHSY and CDR2 SAAADI. The CDR3 is 14 amino acids. V lost 8 bases to trimming and J lost 3 bases, with 17 bases between them.

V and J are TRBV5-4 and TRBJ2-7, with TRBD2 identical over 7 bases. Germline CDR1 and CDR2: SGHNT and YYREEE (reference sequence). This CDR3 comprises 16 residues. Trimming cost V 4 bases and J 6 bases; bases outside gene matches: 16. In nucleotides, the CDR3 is TGTGCCAGCAGCCTCCCAGGGAAAAGCGGGACTGCCGAGCAGTACTTC. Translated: CASSLPGKSGTAEQYF.

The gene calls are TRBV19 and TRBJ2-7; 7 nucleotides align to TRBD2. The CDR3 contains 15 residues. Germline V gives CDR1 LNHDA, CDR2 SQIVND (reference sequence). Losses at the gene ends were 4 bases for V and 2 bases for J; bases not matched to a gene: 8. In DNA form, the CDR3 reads TGTGCCAGTAGTACGGTCACTAGCGTTGCCTACGAGCAGTACTTC. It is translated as CASSTVTSVAYEQYF. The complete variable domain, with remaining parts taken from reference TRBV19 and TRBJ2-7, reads DGGITQSPKYLFRKEGQNVTLSCEQNLNHDAMYWYRQDPGQGLRLIYYSQIVNDFQKGDIAEGYSVSREKKESFPLTVTSAQKNPTAFYLCASSTVTSVAYEQYFGPGTRLTVT.

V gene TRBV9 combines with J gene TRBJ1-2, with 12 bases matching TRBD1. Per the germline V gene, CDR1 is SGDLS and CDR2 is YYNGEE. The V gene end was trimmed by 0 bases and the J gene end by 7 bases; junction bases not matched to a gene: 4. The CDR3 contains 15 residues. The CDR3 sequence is CASSVVGQGALGYTF. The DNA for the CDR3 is TGTGCCAGCAGCGTAGTGGGACAGGGGGCGCTTGGCTACACCTTC.

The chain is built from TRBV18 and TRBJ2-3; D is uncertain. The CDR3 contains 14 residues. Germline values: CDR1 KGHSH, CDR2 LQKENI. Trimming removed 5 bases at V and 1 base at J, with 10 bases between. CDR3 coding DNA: TGTGCCAGCTCAGGCGGCGGAGGCACAGATACGCAGTATTTT. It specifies CASSGGGGTDTQYF.

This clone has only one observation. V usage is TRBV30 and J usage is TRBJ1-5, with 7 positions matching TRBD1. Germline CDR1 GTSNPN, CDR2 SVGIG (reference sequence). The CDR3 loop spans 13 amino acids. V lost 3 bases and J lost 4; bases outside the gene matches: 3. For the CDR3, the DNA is TGTGCCTGGAGGGGACAGTTGAATCAGCCCCAGCATTTT. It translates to CAWRGQLNQPQHF. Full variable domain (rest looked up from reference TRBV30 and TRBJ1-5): SQTIHQWPATLVQPVGSPLSLECTVEGTSNPNLYWYRQAAGRGLQLLFYSVGIGQISSEVPQNLSASRPQDRQFILSSKKLLLSDSGFYLCAWRGQLNQPQHFGDGTRLSIL.

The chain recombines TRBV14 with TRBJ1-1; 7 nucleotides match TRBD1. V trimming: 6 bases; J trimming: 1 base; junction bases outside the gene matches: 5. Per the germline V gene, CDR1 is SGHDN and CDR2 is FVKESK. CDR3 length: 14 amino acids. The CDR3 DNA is TGTGCCAGCAGGCGACAGGGAGAGAACACTGAAGCTTTCTTT. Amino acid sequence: CASRRQGENTEAFF.

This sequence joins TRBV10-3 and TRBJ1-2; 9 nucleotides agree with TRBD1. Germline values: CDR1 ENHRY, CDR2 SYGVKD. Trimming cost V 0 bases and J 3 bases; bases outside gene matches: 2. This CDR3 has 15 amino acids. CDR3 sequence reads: CAISESDRGHYGYTF. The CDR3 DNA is TGTGCCATCAGTGAGTCGGACAGGGGACACTATGGCTACACCTTC.

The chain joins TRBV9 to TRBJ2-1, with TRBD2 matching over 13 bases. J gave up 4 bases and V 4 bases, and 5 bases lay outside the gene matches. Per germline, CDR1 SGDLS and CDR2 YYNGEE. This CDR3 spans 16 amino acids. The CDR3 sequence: CASSPGLAGAYNEQFF. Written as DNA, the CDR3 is TGTGCCAGCAGCCCAGGACTAGCGGGAGCTTACAATGAGCAGTTCTTC.